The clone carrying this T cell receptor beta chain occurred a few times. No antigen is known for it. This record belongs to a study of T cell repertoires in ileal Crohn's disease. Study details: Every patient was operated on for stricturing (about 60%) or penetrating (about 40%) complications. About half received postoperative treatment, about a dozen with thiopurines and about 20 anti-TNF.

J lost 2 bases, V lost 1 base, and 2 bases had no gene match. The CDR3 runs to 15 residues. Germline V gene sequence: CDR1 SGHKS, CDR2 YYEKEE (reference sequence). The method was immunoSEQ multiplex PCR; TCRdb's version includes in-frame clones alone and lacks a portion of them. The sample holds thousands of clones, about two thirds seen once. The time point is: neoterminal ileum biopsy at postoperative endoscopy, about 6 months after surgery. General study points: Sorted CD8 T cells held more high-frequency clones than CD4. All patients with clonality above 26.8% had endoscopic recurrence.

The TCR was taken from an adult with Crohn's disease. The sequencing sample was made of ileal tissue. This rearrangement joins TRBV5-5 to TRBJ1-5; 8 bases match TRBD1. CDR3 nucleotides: TGTGCCAGCAGCTTGCAGGGGGCGGGCAATCAGCCCCAGCATTTT. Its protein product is CASSLQGAGNQPQHF.